Ten or more counts support the clone carrying this T cell receptor (beta chain). Libraries of TCR beta came from iRepertoire HTBI primers plus Arm-PCR of CDR3 regions. MiXCR, run by TCRdb on the multiplex PCR reads, gives a single entry per CDR3 protein. The sample carries more than 450,000 distinct CDR3 sequences, around 12% recorded once. The data stem from a study of regulatory T cells in long-lasting Graves disease. The wider study: Antithyroid drugs had been given to newly diagnosed Graves' patients for under 3 months.

As for time point: newly diagnosed GD, antithyroid drugs for less than 3 months. From RNA extracted from PBMCs, the TCR library was made. Patients came from an endocrinology department in Xi'an, China. The CDR3 loop spans 15 amino acids. V lost 4 bases, J lost 5 bases, and 7 bases stayed unmatched. CDR1 is MDHEN and CDR2 is SYDVKM in the germline V gene. These data also formed part of another study, on T cells in Graves' hyperthyroidism and ophthalmopathy.

Here the sequenced sample was peripheral blood mononuclear cells (PBMCs), taken at new diagnosis, from a patient treated with antithyroid drugs. The chain couples TRBV28 to TRBJ2-5; 10 bases match TRBD2. This sequence was found in a woman between 25 and 40 years old with Graves disease. CDR3 in amino acids: CASSSGTSDLETQYF. In DNA form, the CDR3 reads TGTGCCAGCAGTTCCGGGACTAGCGATTTGGAGACCCAGTACTTC.